This T cell receptor (beta chain) was captured in a study of response to subunit inactivated influenza vaccine. Findings and limits, study-wide: After each seasonal influenza vaccination, few new T cells are recruited, the authors suggested.

Only a few counts were recorded for this clonotype. Antigen: not known. Between the trimmed V and J ends, which lost 5 bases and 3 bases, there was a span of 11 bases. This CDR3 contains 13 residues. CDR1 MDHEN and CDR2 SYDVKM come from the germline V gene. TCRdb fed the RT-PCR reads into MiXCR, producing one record per CDR3 protein. The sample consists of 250,000 to 350,000 distinct CDR3 sequences, roughly 20% of them appearing once. This receptor was identified in a man between 45 and 75 years old who received an inactivated influenza vaccine. This chain uses TRBV28 with TRBJ2-7, with a tentative D call TRBD1 (6 bases). Sequenced material: PBMCs from blood, taken approximately 22 months after vaccination. The CDR3 here is CASSALDSYEQYF. As DNA, the CDR3 is TGTGCCAGCAGTGCCCTGGACAGCTACGAGCAGTACTTC.